This TCR beta chain was identified during a study of T cells after yellow fever vaccination. Trimming took off 5 bases at V and 6 bases at J, with 15 bases between the two ends. This CDR3 region has 14 residues. Germline loops: CDR1 SGHTA, CDR2 FQGNSA. TCRdb recomputed calls from the 5' RACE reads with MiXCR, one row per CDR3 protein. The table includes about 320,000 distinct CDR3 sequences, about 10% detected once. Sequenced here: CD4+ T cells sorted from PBMCs, sampled 45 days after the yellow fever booster vaccination. The chain carries TRBV7-2 and TRBJ2-3; TRBD1 might be the D (6 bases). This clonotype was sampled from a young man who received the YFV17D yellow fever vaccine. This CDR3 reads CASSPNRVLDTQYF. Written as DNA, the CDR3 is TGTGCCAGCAGCCCCAACAGGGTACTGGATACGCAGTATTTT. Drawing the rest from reference TRBV7-2 and TRBJ2-3, the complete variable domain is GAGVSQSPSNKVTEKGKDVELRCDPISGHTALYWYRQSLGQGLEFLIYFQGNSAPDKSGLPSDRFSAERTGGSVSTLTIQRTQQEDSAVYLCASSPNRVLDTQYFGPGTRLTVL.